The 20 T cell receptor beta chains reported below all come from one sample, sequenced in a study of tumor and adjacent non-tumor tissue in lung cancer. RNA was extracted from bulk tissue without any cell sorting. The library came from three nested PCR rounds adapted from ARM-PCR protocols. TCRdb re-analysed the multiplex PCR reads in MiXCR, keeping a single row per CDR3 protein. The table has 120,000 or so distinct CDR3 sequences, 66% seen once; the top ten hold roughly 13%. Material for sequencing was lung tumor tissue. All receptors derive from a man aged 25 to 40 with non-small cell lung cancer.

As concerns this clonotype: With a much larger clone just one base away, this may be a read error. The chain uses TRBV20-1 and TRBJ1-2; 7 bases align to TRBD1. Trimming took 5 bases from V and 6 from J; bases not matched to a gene: 9. The length of the CDR3 is 13 residues. The germline gives CDR1 DFQATT, CDR2 SNEGSKA (reference sequence). The chain's CDR3 is CSAPSEGADGYTF. The CDR3 coding sequence is TGCAGTGCTCCCTCAGAGGGGGCGGATGGCTACACCTTC.

With respect to this clonotype: The missing conserved phenylalanine or tryptophan at the end of this CDR3 makes a read error likely. The chain recombines TRBV6-1 with TRBJ2-3, with 7 bases identical to TRBD2. The CDR3 consists of 16 residues. From germline, CDR1 is MNHNS and CDR2 SASEGT. The CDR3 DNA sequence: TGTACCAGCAGTGAAGGAGGCGGGAGCGGAGCAGATACGCAGTATTAC. It encodes CTSSEGGGSGADTQYY.

Points on this clonotype: A much larger clone sits a single nucleotide away, making a read error possible. Since the CDR3 does not end with the conserved phenylalanine or tryptophan, this likely comes from a read error. The CDR3 DNA reads as TGTGCCAGCAGTGAAGGGGGTGAAGCTTTCCTT. Its protein is CASSEGGEAFL. V is TRBV6-1 and J is TRBJ1-1; D unclear. Trimming stripped 1 base from V and 7 bases from J, with 4 bases between. This CDR3 comprises 11 residues. CDR1 and CDR2 (germline): MNHNS, SASEGT.

The chain links TRBV28 to TRBJ1-2; D unresolved. The CDR3 is 12 amino acids. V shed 5 bases and J shed 5 bases, with 9 bases lying between them. Germline lookup yields CDR1 MDHEN and CDR2 SYDVKM. The CDR3 is CASSTGRYGYTF. CDR3 nucleotides: TGTGCCAGCAGTACCGGACGGTATGGCTACACCTTC.

With regard to this clonotype: The germline gene is not matched at one end of the junction; a read error may be the cause. The chain combines TRBV20-1 with TRBJ1-1; no clear D. The CDR3 is 12 amino acids. From germline, CDR1 is DFQATT and CDR2 SNEGSKA (reference sequence). CDR3: CSARSVNTEASF. As DNA, the CDR3 is TGCAGTGCTAGGTCGGTGAACACTGAAGCTTCCTTT.

Regarding this clonotype: The junction shows a germline mismatch at one end, possibly a read error. The chain joins TRBV11-2 to TRBJ1-4; TRBD1 is a possible D gene (6 bases). The CDR3 consists of 14 residues. Germline V CDR1 and CDR2: SGHAT, FQNNGV. The CDR3 coding sequence is TGTGCTAGCAGCTTACGGGGGCATGGTGAAAAACTGTTTTTT. Amino acid sequence: CASSLRGHGEKLFF.

Note on this clonotype: This may arise from a read error, as a much more abundant clone is one base away. The chain employs TRBV20-1 and TRBJ2-3; 7 nucleotides line up with TRBD2. V gave up 0 bases and J gave up 12 bases; unmatched junction bases: 21. Germline CDR1 and CDR2: DFQATT and SNEGSKA (reference sequence). The CDR3 loop spans 17 amino acids. The CDR3 loop reads CSAREPARGRASYLQYF. Written as DNA, the CDR3 is TGCAGTGCTAGAGAACCGGCTAGAGGGAGGGCCTCGTATCTTCAGTATTTT.

Comment on this clonotype: This may arise from a read error, as a much more abundant clone is one base away. This chain links TRBV6-1 with TRBJ2-7; TRBD2 agrees at 8 bases. CDR1 is MNHNS and CDR2 is SASEGT in the germline V gene. V trimming: 3 bases; J trimming: 9 bases; junction bases outside the gene matches: 13. This CDR3 spans 15 amino acids. CDR3 DNA: TGTGCCAGCAGTGATGGCGGGAGGTCGGTGGACGTGCAGTACTTC. Its protein product is CASSDGGRSVDVQYF.

In the case of this clonotype: A much larger clonotype is one base distant, so this may be a read error. V gene TRBV12-3 or TRBV12-4 combines with J gene TRBJ1-5, with 8 positions matching TRBD1. V dropped 5 bases and J dropped 8; count of bases not matched to a gene: 11. This CDR3 comprises 15 residues. CDR3 in amino acids: CASSPDRGEGEPQHF. The CDR3 nucleotides are TGTGCCAGCAGTCCCGACAGGGGAGAAGGTGAGCCCCAGCATTTT.

Notes on this clonotype: An end of the junction differs from the germline gene, which may be a read error. The chain couples TRBV11-3 to TRBJ1-1; tentatively, D is TRBD1 (5 bases). CDR1 is SGHNT, CDR2 YENEEA, per germline. The CDR3 totals 14 residues. The CDR3 DNA sequence: TGTACCAGCACCACGGGACTGGGAGATACTGAAGCTTTCTTT. The encoded protein is CTSTTGLGDTEAFF.

The chain's CDR3 is CASSQGRGAGSYGYTF. In nucleotides, the CDR3 is TGCGCCAGCAGCCAAGGCCGGGGAGCAGGTTCCTATGGCTACACCTTC. The J gene is TRBJ1-2, the V gene TRBV4-1; D not resolved. The CDR3 totals 16 residues. Germline V CDR1 and CDR2: MGHRA, YSYEKL. V was pared by 1 base and J by 4 bases, with 16 bases between.

The CDR3 protein is CASSLHLGSGNTIYF. In DNA form, the CDR3 reads TGTGCCAGTAGCCTCCACTTAGGCTCTGGAAACACCATATATTTT. The genes are TRBV6-5 and TRBJ1-3, with D unclear. V was cut by 9 bases and J by 0 bases, with 15 bases left in between. The CDR3 is 15 amino acids. Germline values: CDR1 MNHEY, CDR2 SVGAGI.

Turning to this clonotype: One end of the junction does not line up with germline, which may come from a read error. The genes are TRBV4-3 and TRBJ1-1; D remains unclear. The CDR3 length is 15 residues. Germline V CDR1 and CDR2: LGHNA, YSLEER. The CDR3 DNA is TGCACCAGCAGCCAAGATCTCCCCAGGAACCCTGAAGCTTTCTTT. Its protein product is CTSSQDLPRNPEAFF.

As concerns this clonotype: One junction end does not reproduce the germline sequence, and a read error may be involved. The chain recombines TRBV20-1 with TRBJ1-4; D is uncertain. CDR3 length equals 19 residues. The germline gives CDR1 DFQATT, CDR2 SNEGSKA (reference sequence). For the CDR3, the DNA is TGCAGTGTTAGAGAGGATGCATACCGGAATAATCCAACTAATGAAAAACTGTTTTTT. This gives the protein CSVREDAYRNNPTNEKLFF.

The rearrangement uses TRBV6-1 and TRBJ1-2, with D possibly being TRBD1 (5 bases). This CDR3 has 16 amino acids. V dropped 6 bases and J dropped 8 bases, with 25 bases sitting between them. Germline CDR1 reads MNHNS; CDR2 reads SASEGT. The CDR3 here is CASRLSPGRDLRGYTF. Written as DNA, the CDR3 is TGTGCCAGCAGACTCAGTCCGGGACGGGATTTGCGGGGCTACACCTTC.

This chain links TRBV20-1 with TRBJ1-1, with D hard to call. This CDR3 has 12 residues. Germline V gene lookup returns CDR1 DFQATT and CDR2 SNEGSKA (reference sequence). The CDR3 here is CGVPRGDTEAFF. CDR3 coding DNA: TGCGGTGTCCCCCGGGGAGACACTGAAGCTTTCTTT.

Turning to this clonotype: Here the CDR3 omits its conserved ending phenylalanine or tryptophan, so a read error is the likely source. This chain connects TRBV6-2 or TRBV6-3 to TRBJ2-7; 10 bases match TRBD1. The CDR3 consists of 13 residues. Per the germline V gene, CDR1 is MNHEY and CDR2 is SVGEGT. Losses at the gene ends were 7 bases for V and 6 bases for J; bases not matched to a gene: 6. CDR3 nucleotide sequence: TGTGCCAGCAAAGGGACAGGGGAGGTCGAGCAGTACTTG. It codes for CASKGTGEVEQYL.

This chain connects TRBV29-1 to TRBJ1-2; weak D call: TRBD1 (6 bases). V dropped 3 bases and J dropped 14 bases, with 28 bases sitting between them. Germline CDR1 SQVTM, CDR2 ANQGSEA. The CDR3 is 15 amino acids. CDR3 DNA sequence: TGCAGCGTTGATGTGGCAGGGGCGATCCTGGTAGGCCATACCTTC. Translation gives CSVDVAGAILVGHTF.

Regarding this clonotype: A read error may be the cause here, since a much bigger clone is one base away. The V and J genes are TRBV4-3 and TRBJ1-1, with D perhaps TRBD1 (6 bases). The V gene's germline CDR1 is LGHNA and CDR2 YSLEER. V lost 2 bases, J lost 7 bases, and 17 bases lay in between. CDR3 length equals 15 residues. The CDR3 sequence: CASSQIGGGSIEAFF. The CDR3 DNA reads TGCGCCAGCAGCCAAATAGGGGGGGGGTCCATTGAAGCTTTCTTT.

About this clonotype: At one end the junction does not follow the germline gene, possibly because of a read error. The chain recombines TRBV11-2 with TRBJ2-3; weak D call: TRBD1 (6 bases). Germline V CDR1 and CDR2: SGHAT, FQNNGV. The CDR3 covers 13 residues. The CDR3 spells CASSLNKGDMQYF. Written as DNA, the CDR3 is TGTGCCAGCAGCTTAAACAAGGGGGATATGCAGTATTTT.